The TCR beta chain described here comes from a study of blood T cell repertoires in COVID-19. About the study: From T cells, B-cell-depleted T cells, or PBMCs came the material, which was cDNA or gDNA.

CDR3 length equals 12 residues. Per germline, CDR1 MNHNY and CDR2 SVGAGI (reference sequence). V gave up 5 bases and J gave up 7 bases, with 9 bases separating them. Measured with immunoSEQ multiplex PCR; TCRdb has only the in-frame clones, and not every one. Of around 70,000 clones in the sample, around 80% were seen once. The source of this sequence is a man between 65 and 85 years old who had recovered from COVID-19. This chain links TRBV6-6 with TRBJ2-1; the D gene is possibly TRBD2 (5 bases). Source material: peripheral blood. The CDR3 is CASSGLGNEQFF. In DNA, the CDR3 is TGTGCCAGCAGTGGACTGGGGAATGAGCAGTTCTTC.